These 32 T cell receptor beta chains share one sample of origin, sequenced in a study of patients and donors after allogeneic stem cell transplantation. TCRdb independently ran MiXCR on the RT-PCR reads; one entry per CDR3 protein. The data show around 150,000 distinct CDR3 sequences, about 36% seen once. The sequenced sample consisted of blood, either unsorted or a sorted T cell fraction (not recorded which). The receptors originated from a human donor who was either an allogeneic HSCT recipient or a stem cell or donor lymphocyte infusion donor (not recorded which). It is not recorded whose cells these are; they may come from a transplant donor.

This clonotype has more than one count but fewer than ten. One end of the junction fails to match germline, which may point to a read error. The V call is TRBV6-5, the J call TRBJ1-3; D call uncertain. Germline assignment: CDR1 MNHEY and CDR2 SVGAGI. The CDR3 covers 17 residues. CDR3 nucleotide sequence: TGTGCCAGCAGTTCGACTTTCGGGCCCTCGACTGGGAACACCATATATTTT. Protein sequence: CASSSTFGPSTGNTIYF.

The V and J genes are TRBV3-1 and TRBJ1-6; D remains unclear. Trimming pared 4 bases from V and 4 bases from J, leaving 8 bases between. Germline V CDR1 and CDR2: LGHDT, YNNKEL (reference sequence). This CDR3 comprises 14 residues. The CDR3 DNA reads TGTGCCAGCAGCCTGAGAGAGTATAATTCACCCCTCCACTTT. Translated, it gives CASSLREYNSPLHF.

The chain joins TRBV12-3 or TRBV12-4 to TRBJ2-6, with 9 bases aligning to TRBD1. The CDR3 extends over 17 amino acids. V lost 7 bases, J lost 0 bases, and 7 bases stayed unmatched. The DNA for the CDR3 is TGTGCCAGCACGGAGGGACAGGGAGTCTCTGGGGCCAACGTCCTGACTTTC. It yields the protein CASTEGQGVSGANVLTF.

V is TRBV9 and J is TRBJ1-3, with D possibly TRBD1 on 5 matching bases. The CDR3 has 16 residues. Germline CDR1 reads SGDLS; CDR2 reads YYNGEE. V dropped 3 bases and J dropped 4 bases, with 17 bases sitting between them. CDR3 residues: CASSGAGGVSGNTIYF. The CDR3 nucleotides read TGTGCCAGCAGCGGTGCTGGAGGGGTGAGCGGAAACACCATATATTTT.

J is TRBJ2-7 and V is TRBV27; D is possibly TRBD1 or TRBD2 (5 bases each). V lost 6 bases and J lost 6, with 18 bases in between. The CDR3 has 14 residues. CDR1 is MNHEY, CDR2 SMNVEV, per germline (reference sequence). In nucleotides, the CDR3 is TGTGCCAGCAGCCCGGGGCCAATTTCAGGCGAGCAGTACGTC. It specifies CASSPGPISGEQYV.

In its sample, this clonotype was seen a few times. The genes are TRBV20-1 and TRBJ2-2; possible D gene TRBD2, 6 bases. Per the germline V gene, CDR1 is DFQATT and CDR2 is SNEGSKA (reference sequence). Trimming shortened V by 0 bases and J by 5 bases, and 13 bases separated the two germline ends. This CDR3 contains 15 residues. The CDR3 reads CSARDLGGGTGELFF. CDR3 nucleotides: TGCAGTGCTAGAGATCTCGGGGGAGGAACCGGGGAGCTGTTTTTT.

The rearrangement uses TRBV28 and TRBJ1-4; TRBD1 might be the D (5 bases). The CDR3 runs 14 residues. CDR1 is MDHEN and CDR2 is SYDVKM in the germline V gene. Trimming left V 2 bases short and J 6 bases short, with 10 bases between. In DNA, the CDR3 is TGTGCCAGCAGTTTAACAGGAGGAGATGAAAAACTGTTTTTT. Its translation: CASSLTGGDEKLFF.

The V gene is TRBV12-3 or TRBV12-4, the J gene TRBJ2-1; D is tentatively TRBD1 or TRBD2 (6 bases each). V gave up 3 bases and J gave up 7 bases, with 13 bases separating them. The CDR3 consists of 14 residues. CDR3: CASSFYGGSNEQFF. The CDR3 nucleotides are TGTGCCAGCAGTTTCTACGGGGGCTCGAATGAGCAGTTCTTC.

The V call is TRBV6-2 or TRBV6-3, the J call TRBJ2-6; D not resolved. V shed 5 bases and J shed 4 bases, with 15 bases lying between them. The CDR3 length is 16 residues. Germline V gene lookup returns CDR1 MNHEY and CDR2 SVGEGT. The CDR3 reads CASSTWAQPGANVLTF. In DNA, the CDR3 is TGTGCCAGCAGTACCTGGGCCCAGCCCGGGGCCAACGTCCTGACTTTC.

This clonotype was recorded a few times. The V gene is TRBV10-3, the J gene TRBJ1-3, with 8 bases aligning to TRBD1. The CDR3 length is 17 residues. With V trimmed by 5 bases and J by 0 bases, 9 bases remained unmatched. Per the germline V gene, CDR1 is ENHRY and CDR2 is SYGVKD. In DNA form, the CDR3 reads TGTGCCATCAGTCGATTCAGGGGGCAGGTCTCTGGAAACACCATATATTTT. It translates to CAISRFRGQVSGNTIYF.

This clonotype is labeled medium-sized. The chain carries TRBV25-1 and TRBJ1-1, with a possible D match to TRBD1 (5 bases). V was cut by 1 base and J by 4 bases, with 10 bases left in between. Looked up from germline, CDR1 is MGHDK and CDR2 is SYGVNS. The CDR3 covers 14 residues. Written as DNA, the CDR3 is TGTGCCAGCAGTGAATGGGGGGTGGGCACTGAAGCTTTCTTT. Amino acids: CASSEWGVGTEAFF.

This chain links TRBV5-5 with TRBJ1-3; D gene uncertain. The CDR3 covers 15 residues. Germline V gene lookup returns CDR1 SGHKS and CDR2 YYEKEE (reference sequence). Trimming took 1 base from V and 2 from J, leaving 10 bases between them. This CDR3 is CASSLSVSPGNTIYF. CDR3 nucleotide sequence: TGTGCCAGCAGCTTGAGCGTCTCCCCTGGAAACACCATATATTTT.

This clonotype was picked up a small number of times. J is TRBJ1-1 and V is TRBV10-3, with D hard to call. The CDR3 length is 13 residues. Trimming took 6 bases from V and 3 from J, leaving 11 bases between them. Per the germline V gene, CDR1 is ENHRY and CDR2 is SYGVKD. CDR3: CAIRGSSDTEAFF. CDR3 sequence (DNA): TGTGCCATCAGGGGCAGTTCGGACACTGAAGCTTTCTTT.

The chain combines TRBV20-1 with TRBJ1-5, with D tentatively TRBD1 (5 bases). V lost 3 bases and J lost 2, with 14 bases in between. The germline CDR1 and CDR2 sequences are DFQATT and SNEGSKA (reference sequence). CDR3 size: 15 residues. CDR3 protein: CSASLGQGGNQPQHF. The DNA for the CDR3 is TGCAGTGCTAGTCTGGGGCAGGGAGGCAATCAGCCCCAGCATTTT.

V gene TRBV12-3 or TRBV12-4 combines with J gene TRBJ1-2; 8 positions agree with TRBD1. This CDR3 is 17 amino acids long. V shed 4 bases and J 2 bases; nucleotides not matched to a gene: 12. CDR3 DNA: TGTGCCAGCAGTTCGGGTGGTGGCAGGGGGCCCAACTATGGCTACACCTTC. It specifies CASSSGGGRGPNYGYTF.

The genes are TRBV7-9 and TRBJ2-7, with a tentative D call TRBD1 (5 bases). The V gene lost 1 base and the J gene lost 3 bases, with 7 bases spanning the gap. CDR3 length: 13 amino acids. Germline V gene lookup returns CDR1 SEHNR and CDR2 FQNEAQ (reference sequence). CDR3 nucleotide sequence: TGTGCCAGCAGCTTAGACAGGCTCTACGAGCAGTACGTC. Protein product: CASSLDRLYEQYV.

Written as DNA, the CDR3 is TGCAGTGCAGCGCTAGCGGGGGGGATCTACAATGAGCAGTTCTTC. Its translation is CSAALAGGIYNEQFF. The chain has TRBV20-1 and TRBJ2-1, with 12 bases matching TRBD2. The CDR3 has 15 amino acids. V was pared by 6 bases and J by 3 bases, with 6 bases of the junction left unmatched. Germline CDR1 is DFQATT and CDR2 is SNEGSKA (reference sequence).

This clonotype was recorded a few times. This chain uses TRBV5-1 with TRBJ1-2; tentatively, D is TRBD1 (6 bases). Trimming removed 0 bases from V and 3 bases from J, with 9 bases in between. The CDR3 contains 14 residues. Germline V gives CDR1 SGHRS, CDR2 YFSETQ. The CDR3 nucleotides are TGCGCCAGCAGCTTGGAACCAGGGGACTATGGCTACACCTTC. Protein: CASSLEPGDYGYTF.

The gene calls are TRBV20-1 and TRBJ1-5; TRBD1 agrees at 7 bases. There are 11 residues in the CDR3. The germline CDR1 and CDR2 sequences are DFQATT and SNEGSKA (reference sequence). V gave up 3 bases and J gave up 11 bases; unmatched junction bases: 4. CDR3 nucleotide sequence: TGCAGTGCTAGGGACAGGCGGGCCCAGCATTTT. Protein: CSARDRRAQHF.

The chain joins TRBV27 to TRBJ1-2; D is possibly TRBD1 (6 bases). Germline CDR1 and CDR2: MNHEY and SMNVEV (reference sequence). V lost 2 bases and J 4 bases, leaving 11 bases between the germline ends. There are 14 residues in the CDR3. This CDR3 is CASSLGGAAYGYTF. CDR3 coding DNA: TGTGCCAGCAGTTTAGGGGGGGCCGCCTATGGCTACACCTTC.

There are a few counts of this clonotype. The chain couples TRBV5-1 to TRBJ2-3; D unclear. The CDR3 runs to 14 residues. Looked up from germline, CDR1 is SGHRS and CDR2 is YFSETQ. V was pared by 0 bases and J by 5 bases, with 10 bases between. The CDR3 DNA sequence: TGCGCCAGCAGCTTGGGCAATGGCGGAGATACGCAGTATTTT. Translation gives CASSLGNGGDTQYF.

The chain joins TRBV21-1 to TRBJ1-1; the D call of TRBD1 is as the table states it, not checked on the DNA. TRBV21-1 is a documented pseudogene. The CDR3 is 14 residues long. CDR3 amino acids: CASSELRVNTEAFF. The DNA of the CDR3 is TGTGCCAGCAGTGAGCTCAGGGTGAACACTGAAGCTTTCTTT.

The chain has TRBV20-1 and TRBJ1-6; the D gene is possibly TRBD1 (5 bases). Looked up from germline, CDR1 is DFQATT and CDR2 is SNEGSKA (reference sequence). The CDR3 has 13 residues. Trimming left V 6 bases short and J 10 bases short, with 16 bases between. CDR3 bases: TGCAGTGCCTTAGGGACGGGGAGGTCACCCCTCCACTTT. It specifies CSALGTGRSPLHF.

This clonotype is a singleton in its sample. The rearrangement uses TRBV13 and TRBJ1-4, with a weak D call TRBD1 (6 bases). CDR1 PRHDT and CDR2 FYEKMQ come from the germline V gene (reference sequence). This CDR3 spans 13 amino acids. V lost 4 bases, J lost 8 bases, and 11 bases lay in between. The CDR3 nucleotides read TGTGCCAGCAGCTCGGGGGGCCAAGAAAAACTGTTTTTT. Its protein product is CASSSGGQEKLFF.

The gene calls are TRBV28 and TRBJ1-6; no clear D gene. CDR1 is MDHEN, CDR2 SYDVKM, per germline. The ends were cut back, 8 bases at V and 7 bases at J, with 12 bases in the middle. The CDR3 loop spans 13 amino acids. In DNA form, the CDR3 reads TGTGCCAGCTACAGCATCAAAAATTCACCCCTCCACTTT. Translation gives CASYSIKNSPLHF.

The chain recombines TRBV28 with TRBJ2-1, with 7 bases identical to TRBD1. The CDR3 is made up of 17 amino acids. The germline gives CDR1 MDHEN, CDR2 SYDVKM. Germline trimming cut 3 bases from V and 0 bases from J; bases unmatched to any gene: 8. CDR3 sequence reads: CASSLRAQGLSYNEQFF. The DNA for the CDR3 is TGTGCCAGCAGTTTGCGCGCACAGGGGCTCTCCTACAATGAGCAGTTCTTC. The full variable domain, its missing parts supplied by reference TRBV28 and TRBJ2-1, is DVKVTQSSRYLVKRTGEKVFLECVQDMDHENMFWYRQDPGLGLRLIYFSYDVKMKEKGDIPEGYSVSREKKERFSLILESASTNQTSMYLCASSLRAQGLSYNEQFFGPGTRLTVL.

This clonotype was picked up a small number of times. The chain's CDR3 is CASSEWGRGDRGYTF. For the CDR3, the DNA is TGTGCCAGCAGTGAATGGGGTAGGGGGGATCGAGGCTACACCTTC. The rearrangement links TRBV25-1 to TRBJ1-2; D perhaps matches TRBD1 (6 bases). Germline CDR1 reads MGHDK; CDR2 reads SYGVNS. The CDR3 covers 15 residues. V was shortened by 1 base and J by 8 bases, with 17 bases between the two germline ends.

The chain combines TRBV3-1 with TRBJ1-2; TRBD1 is a possible D gene (6 bases). Germline V gene lookup returns CDR1 LGHDT and CDR2 YNNKEL (reference sequence). The length of the CDR3 is 13 residues. Trimming took 3 bases from V and 7 from J, leaving 12 bases between them. CDR3 sequence reads: CASSQRGAGGYTF. The CDR3 DNA reads as TGTGCCAGCAGCCAGCGGGGGGCGGGTGGCTACACCTTC. Full variable domain (rest looked up from reference TRBV3-1 and TRBJ1-2): DTAVSQTPKYLVTQMGNDKSIKCEQNLGHDTMYWYKQDSKKFLKIMFSYNNKELIINETVPNRFSPKSPDKAHLNLHINSLELGDSAVYFCASSQRGAGGYTFGSGTRLTVV.

This clonotype appeared a few times. The genes are TRBV7-9 and TRBJ1-1; D gene ambiguous. Germline V CDR1 and CDR2: SEHNR, FQNEAQ (reference sequence). V was shortened by 7 bases and J by 6 bases, with 9 bases between the two germline ends. The CDR3 spans 11 residues. Here the CDR3 reads CASKVRAEAFF. In DNA, the CDR3 is TGTGCCAGCAAGGTTCGGGCTGAAGCTTTCTTT.

The gene calls are TRBV7-2 and TRBJ1-2; 11 bases agree with TRBD1. Germline CDR1 SGHTA, CDR2 FQGNSA. After removal of 0 bases from V and 3 bases from J, the junction contained 3 bases not matched to a gene. The CDR3 contains 16 residues. CDR3 sequence (DNA): TGTGCCAGCAGCTTAGCGGACAGGGGGCTTTACTATGGCTACACCTTC. Its protein product is CASSLADRGLYYGYTF.

This chain links TRBV27 with TRBJ1-2; a weak D match, TRBD1 (5 bases). Trimming cost V 10 bases and J 4 bases, with 13 bases left between them. The V gene's germline CDR1 is MNHEY and CDR2 SMNVEV (reference sequence). The CDR3 contains 12 residues. The DNA for the CDR3 is TGTGCCACTCGCTTGGGGGTCTATGGCTACACCTTC. It translates to CATRLGVYGYTF.

In this sample, this clonotype turned up a few times. The chain combines TRBV4-2 with TRBJ1-1, with D possibly being TRBD1 (5 bases). The CDR3 covers 16 residues. Between the trimmed V and J ends, which lost 0 bases and 0 bases, there was a span of 11 bases. CDR1 LGHNA and CDR2 YNFKEQ come from the germline V gene. The CDR3 DNA reads TGTGCCAGCAGCCAAGATAAGGGGTTTATGAACACTGAAGCTTTCTTT. This sequence encodes CASSQDKGFMNTEAFF.